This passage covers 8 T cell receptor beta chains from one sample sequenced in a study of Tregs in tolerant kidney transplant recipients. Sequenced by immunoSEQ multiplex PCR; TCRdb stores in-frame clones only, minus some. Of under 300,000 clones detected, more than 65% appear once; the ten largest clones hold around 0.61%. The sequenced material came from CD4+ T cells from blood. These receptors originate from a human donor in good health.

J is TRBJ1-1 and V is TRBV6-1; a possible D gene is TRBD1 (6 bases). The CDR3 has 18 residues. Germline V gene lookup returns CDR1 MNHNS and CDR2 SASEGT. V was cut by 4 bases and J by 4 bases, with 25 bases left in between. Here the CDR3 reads CASSGIFGGPGWVTEAFF. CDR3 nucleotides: TGTGCCAGCAGTGGCATCTTCGGGGGCCCCGGGTGGGTCACTGAAGCTTTCTTT.

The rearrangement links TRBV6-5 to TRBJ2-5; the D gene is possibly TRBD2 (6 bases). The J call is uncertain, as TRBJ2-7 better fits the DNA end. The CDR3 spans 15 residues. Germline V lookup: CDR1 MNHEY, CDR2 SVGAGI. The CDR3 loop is CASSYSGGTTYEQYF. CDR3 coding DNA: TGTGCCAGCAGTTACTCGGGCGGGACCACCTACGAGCAGTACTTC.

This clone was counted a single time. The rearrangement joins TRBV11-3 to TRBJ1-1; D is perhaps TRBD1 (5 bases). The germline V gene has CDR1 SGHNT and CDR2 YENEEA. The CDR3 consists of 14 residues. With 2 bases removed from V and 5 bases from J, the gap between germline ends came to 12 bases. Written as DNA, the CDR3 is TGTGCCAGCAGCTTACAGGGTGAGGAGACTGAAGCTTTCTTT. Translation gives CASSLQGEETEAFF.

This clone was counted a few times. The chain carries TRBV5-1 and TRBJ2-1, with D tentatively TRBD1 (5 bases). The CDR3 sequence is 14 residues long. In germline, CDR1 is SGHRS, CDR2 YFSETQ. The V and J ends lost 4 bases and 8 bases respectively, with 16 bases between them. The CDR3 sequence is CASSLLVQGHEQFF. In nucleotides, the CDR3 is TGCGCCAGCAGCCTCTTGGTCCAGGGCCATGAGCAGTTCTTC.

DNA of the CDR3: TGTGCCAGCAGTCCACCCCGGGACAGGGGGAATTCACCCCTCCACTTT. Protein product: CASSPPRDRGNSPLHF. This sequence joins TRBV27 and TRBJ1-6, with 11 positions matching TRBD1. Per germline, CDR1 MNHEY and CDR2 SMNVEV (reference sequence). The CDR3 is 16 residues long. V gave up 5 bases and J gave up 7 bases; unmatched junction bases: 7.

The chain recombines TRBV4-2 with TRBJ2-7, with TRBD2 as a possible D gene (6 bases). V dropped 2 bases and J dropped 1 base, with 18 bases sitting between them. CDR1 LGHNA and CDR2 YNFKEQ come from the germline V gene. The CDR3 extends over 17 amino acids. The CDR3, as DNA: TGTGCCAGCAGCCAACCCCCAATGGGGACTGCATCCTACGAGCAGTACTTC. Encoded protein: CASSQPPMGTASYEQYF.

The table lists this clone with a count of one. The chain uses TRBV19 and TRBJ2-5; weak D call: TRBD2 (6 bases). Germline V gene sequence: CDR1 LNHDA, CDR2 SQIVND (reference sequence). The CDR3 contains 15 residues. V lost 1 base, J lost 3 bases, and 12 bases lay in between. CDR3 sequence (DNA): TGTGCCAGTAGTATAGTAGCCGGGAGAGAAGAGACCCAGTACTTC. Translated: CASSIVAGREETQYF.

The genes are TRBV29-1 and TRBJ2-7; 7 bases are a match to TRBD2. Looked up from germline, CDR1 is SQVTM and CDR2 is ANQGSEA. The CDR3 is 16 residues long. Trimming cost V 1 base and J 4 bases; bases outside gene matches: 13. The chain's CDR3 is CSVEVIKGRELYEQYF. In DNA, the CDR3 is TGCAGCGTTGAAGTGATCAAGGGGCGGGAGCTGTACGAGCAGTACTTC.